These 17 T cell receptor beta chains were all obtained from the same sample, sequenced in a study of T cells in tuberculosis. After thawing and overnight rest, PBMC were stained with GMM-loaded CD1B tetramer, viability dye and anti-CD3 for sorting. The lipid loaded on the CD1B tetramers was C32 glucose monomycolate from Rhodococcus equi. The assay was immunoSEQ multiplex PCR, and TCRdb's table has in-frame clones only and misses some. The sample has more than 70,000 clones; around 90% are singletons. Sequencing used CD1b-GMM tetramer-negative cells sorted from PBMCs. The receptors stem from an adult woman with latent tuberculosis.

The chain carries TRBV5-6 and TRBJ1-4; no reliable D call. Germline V gene data show CDR1 as SGHDT and CDR2 as YYEEEE. The CDR3 is 16 residues long. Trimming removed 4 bases from V and 2 bases from J, with 15 bases in between. As DNA, the CDR3 is TGTGCCAGCAGCGTACGACGCCAGGATACTAATGAAAAACTGTTTTTT. Its protein is CASSVRRQDTNEKLFF.

The rearrangement joins TRBV7-8 to TRBJ2-5, with D perhaps TRBD2 (5 bases). TRBJ2-7 matches the DNA end more closely, so the J call is doubtful. The CDR3 spans 16 residues. Germline lookup yields CDR1 SGHVS and CDR2 FQNEAQ. The CDR3 loop is CASSHLSRGRRYEQYF. CDR3 nucleotide sequence: TGTGCCAGCAGCCACCTTTCTCGGGGAAGGAGGTACGAGCAGTACTTC.

CDR3 nucleotide sequence: TGCAGCGCCATTGACTGGCCTGAAGCTTTCTTT. This codes for CSAIDWPEAFF. J is TRBJ1-1 and V is TRBV29-1; no definite D call. Trimming took 7 bases from V and 6 from J, leaving 12 bases between them. The CDR3 loop spans 11 amino acids. From germline, CDR1 is SQVTM and CDR2 ANQGSEA.

The V gene is TRBV19, the J gene TRBJ1-1; D is undetermined. Trimming pared 5 bases from V and 2 bases from J, leaving 12 bases between. Germline CDR1 reads LNHDA; CDR2 reads SQIVND (reference sequence). CDR3 length equals 14 residues. Here the CDR3 reads CASSARHSNTEAFF. CDR3 DNA: TGTGCCAGTAGTGCAAGACACTCCAACACTGAAGCTTTCTTT.

The CDR3 bases are TGTGCCAGCAGAAGACAGGGGTACACTGAAGCTTTCTTT. This gives the protein CASRRQGYTEAFF. J is TRBJ1-1 and V is TRBV27, with 8 bases matching TRBD1. V trimming: 6 bases; J trimming: 3 bases; junction bases outside the gene matches: 3. CDR3 length equals 13 residues. Germline CDR1 is MNHEY and CDR2 is SMNVEV (reference sequence).

This chain links TRBV29-1 with TRBJ1-1, with D hard to call. Trimming pared 0 bases from V and 0 bases from J, leaving 8 bases between. CDR1 and CDR2 from the germline V gene are SQVTM and ANQGSEA. CDR3 length equals 14 residues. The CDR3 region is CSVEEPLMNTEAFF. CDR3 nucleotide sequence: TGCAGCGTTGAAGAGCCACTCATGAACACTGAAGCTTTCTTT.

This clone was seen a handful of times. The junction departs from the called germline gene at one end, perhaps through a read error. This sequence joins TRBV7-9 and TRBJ1-1, with TRBD1 identical over 7 bases. This CDR3 is 11 amino acids long. Germline V lookup: CDR1 SEHNR, CDR2 FQNEAQ (reference sequence). In DNA form, the CDR3 reads TGTGCCAGCAGCTCCGGGACAGTCCCCCAATTT. It is translated as CASSSGTVPQF.

CDR3 loop: CASSRTRYNEQFF. CDR3 bases: TGTGCCAGCAGCCGCACTCGGTACAATGAGCAGTTCTTC. The V and J genes are TRBV7-2 and TRBJ2-1; D remains unclear. V shed 5 bases and J shed 4 bases, with 9 bases lying between them. The CDR3 spans 13 residues. From germline, CDR1 is SGHTA and CDR2 FQGNSA.

V and J are TRBV11-2 and TRBJ2-6; D is perhaps TRBD2 (5 bases). Between the trimmed V and J ends, which lost 8 bases and 4 bases, there was a span of 12 bases. Germline lookup yields CDR1 SGHAT and CDR2 FQNNGV. There are 14 residues in the CDR3. The CDR3 sequence is CASGGGPGANVLTF. The CDR3 nucleotides read TGTGCCAGCGGTGGAGGACCAGGGGCCAACGTCCTGACTTTC.

CDR3 sequence (DNA): TGCGCCAGCAGCCAAGATGGAACAGGTTCTGAAAAACTGTTTTTT. Residues: CASSQDGTGSEKLFF. The chain recombines TRBV4-1 with TRBJ1-4; a weak D match, TRBD1 (5 bases). CDR3 length equals 15 residues. Germline V gene data show CDR1 as MGHRA and CDR2 as YSYEKL. Trimming stripped 0 bases from V and 7 bases from J, with 12 bases between.

This CDR3 reads CASSTPGVDYGYTF. The CDR3 DNA follows: TGTGCCAGCAGTACCCCGGGTGTGGACTATGGCTACACCTTC. The rearrangement uses TRBV6-5 and TRBJ1-2; D unclear. This CDR3 spans 14 amino acids. The germline V gene has CDR1 MNHEY and CDR2 SVGAGI. V lost 5 bases to trimming and J lost 3 bases, with 13 bases between them.

This clone was seen a single time. The gene calls are TRBV5-6 and TRBJ2-5; 8 bases are a match to TRBD1. The CDR3 runs 15 residues. Germline loops: CDR1 SGHDT, CDR2 YYEEEE. J lost 5 bases, V lost 2 bases, and 8 bases had no gene match. The CDR3, as DNA: TGTGCCAGCAGCTTCGGGCAGGGGGCGCGGGAGACCCAGTACTTC. As protein: CASSFGQGARETQYF.

The table lists this clone with a count of one. This sequence joins TRBV9 and TRBJ2-1; 9 nucleotides match TRBD2. The V and J ends lost 0 bases and 3 bases, in that order; junction bases with no gene match: 4. Germline values: CDR1 SGDLS, CDR2 YYNGEE. CDR3 length: 16 residues. CDR3 sequence: CASSVGRAGGYNEQFF. The DNA for the CDR3 is TGTGCCAGCAGCGTAGGGCGAGCGGGGGGCTACAATGAGCAGTTCTTC.

The chain employs TRBV5-1 and TRBJ2-5, with D possibly being TRBD2 (6 bases). Germline V CDR1 and CDR2: SGHRS, YFSETQ. The CDR3 totals 14 residues. V lost 3 bases and J 2 bases, leaving 11 bases between the germline ends. The DNA for the CDR3 is TGCGCCAGCAGCTGGAACAGCGGGCAAGAGACCCAGTACTTC. Protein: CASSWNSGQETQYF.

The chain carries TRBV27 and TRBJ2-7; D unresolved. The ends were cut back, 5 bases at V and 4 bases at J, with 12 bases in the middle. This CDR3 spans 13 amino acids. In germline, CDR1 is MNHEY, CDR2 SMNVEV (reference sequence). CDR3 amino acids: CASSPQDGYEQYV. In DNA form, the CDR3 reads TGTGCCAGCAGTCCCCAAGACGGGTACGAGCAGTACGTC.

This clone has only one observation. This chain links TRBV6-5 with TRBJ1-2, with 9 bases identical to TRBD1. Looked up from germline, CDR1 is MNHEY and CDR2 is SVGAGI. After removal of 10 bases from V and 6 bases from J, the junction contained 9 bases not matched to a gene. The CDR3 length is 13 residues. The chain's CDR3 is CAIRADRGNGYTF. In nucleotides, the CDR3 is TGTGCCATCAGGGCCGACAGGGGGAATGGCTACACCTTC.

The rearrangement joins TRBV28 to TRBJ2-5, with D perhaps TRBD1 (6 bases). Germline values: CDR1 MDHEN, CDR2 SYDVKM. With 9 bases removed from V and 2 bases from J, the gap between germline ends came to 16 bases. CDR3 length equals 14 residues. CDR3 sequence: CARMTTGHQETQYF. The DNA for the CDR3 is TGTGCCAGAATGACCACGGGACATCAAGAGACCCAGTACTTC.